This TCR beta chain was recovered during a study of T-cell memory formation after mild COVID-19. For the study at large: Largely donor-specific sequence clusters came from two donors.

Trimming removed 2 bases from V and 2 bases from J, with 18 bases in between. Germline CDR1 is MNHNY and CDR2 is SVGAGI (reference sequence). The length of the CDR3 is 17 residues. Points from the study as a whole: The authors did not confirm SARS-CoV-2 specificity of second-wave clones peaking day 37. Shrinking CD4+ clones were chiefly CM and EM; CD8+ ones were chiefly EMRA.

MiXCR, run by TCRdb on the 5' RACE reads, gives a single entry per CDR3 protein. Among about 600,000 distinct CDR3 sequences listed, less than 25% were seen once. This clonotype was counted between two and nine times. Its matching antigen is unknown. This receptor was taken from an adult woman who had mild COVID-19 (a few samples of this study predate the infection). Cell type and time point are not known. Sequencing was carried out using PBMCs or a T cell subset sorted from them (not recorded which). The rearrangement uses TRBV6-6 and TRBJ1-2; perhaps TRBD1 as D (6 bases). CDR3 residues: CASSYRGGTRGNYGYTF. CDR3 DNA sequence: TGTGCCAGCAGTTACCGGGGGGGAACGAGGGGGAACTATGGCTACACCTTC.